The 26 T cell receptor beta chains presented below share a single source sample, sequenced in a study of blood T cell repertoires in COVID-19. This table comes from immunoSEQ multiplex PCR, and its TCRdb copy is limited to in-frame clones, with some not included. The data contain about 120,000 clones, 77% of them singletons. The specimen was peripheral blood. The receptors were gathered from a human donor in a cohort sampled during active COVID-19.

This rearrangement joins TRBV6-1 to TRBJ1-4; 7 positions agree with TRBD1. CDR1 and CDR2 from the germline V gene are MNHNS and SASEGT. The CDR3 spans 16 residues. Trimming took 4 bases from V and 3 from J; bases not matched to a gene: 8. CDR3 region: CASSAHYRGANEKLFF. CDR3 nucleotide sequence: TGTGCCAGCAGTGCCCACTACAGGGGTGCTAATGAAAAACTGTTTTTT.

This clone was observed a handful of times. This chain connects TRBV19 to TRBJ1-5; 8 bases are shared with TRBD1. The CDR3 is made up of 15 amino acids. The junction had 5 bases not matched to a gene; V was cut back by 4 bases and J by 3 bases. CDR1 is LNHDA, CDR2 SQIVND, per germline (reference sequence). The CDR3 loop is CASSTRQGYNQPQHF. In DNA form, the CDR3 reads TGTGCCAGTAGTACTCGACAGGGGTACAATCAGCCCCAGCATTTT.

About this clone itself: Other DNA variants within this sample encode the same CDR3. The V and J genes are TRBV7-9 and TRBJ2-7; a weak D match, TRBD2 (5 bases). Trimming stripped 6 bases from V and 3 bases from J, with 12 bases between. Germline CDR1 reads SEHNR; CDR2 reads FQNEAQ (reference sequence). This CDR3 region has 13 residues. CDR3 DNA sequence: TGTGCCAGCAGTTTGTCTAGCAGCTACGAGCAGTACTTC. This encodes CASSLSSSYEQYF.

The gene calls are TRBV11-3 and TRBJ2-7, with a tentative D call TRBD2 (6 bases). The V gene lost 0 bases and the J gene lost 4 bases, with 10 bases spanning the gap. Germline loops: CDR1 SGHNT, CDR2 YENEEA. The length of the CDR3 is 14 residues. CDR3 nucleotide sequence: TGTGCCAGCAGCTTAGAGGAGGGGCCTTACGAGCAGTACTTC. It translates to CASSLEEGPYEQYF. Looking up the rest from reference TRBV11-3 and TRBJ2-7 gives the full variable domain: EAGVVQSPRYKIIEKKQPVAFWCNPISGHNTLYWYLQNLGQGPELLIRYENEEAVDDSQLPKDRFSAERLKGVDSTLKIQPAELGDSAVYLCASSLEEGPYEQYFGPGTRLTVT.

The gene calls are TRBV5-4 and TRBJ1-2, with D possibly TRBD1 on 5 matching bases. CDR3 size: 14 residues. Trimming shortened V by 4 bases and J by 8 bases, and 18 bases separated the two germline ends. The germline V gene encodes CDR1 SGHNT and CDR2 YYREEE (reference sequence). This CDR3 reads CASSPPRGAGGYTF. For the CDR3, the DNA is TGTGCCAGCAGCCCCCCCCGTGGGGCAGGAGGCTACACCTTC.

This chain uses TRBV7-8 with TRBJ2-7; D is perhaps TRBD2 (5 bases). CDR3 length: 14 residues. The germline gives CDR1 SGHVS, CDR2 FQNEAQ. The ends were cut back, 1 base at V and 5 bases at J, with 12 bases in the middle. CDR3 amino acids: CASSLVEGSHEQYF. CDR3 nucleotide sequence: TGTGCCAGCAGCTTAGTAGAGGGTTCCCACGAGCAGTACTTC.

The rearrangement uses TRBV4-2 and TRBJ2-7; 8 bases are a match to TRBD2. Germline CDR1 reads LGHNA; CDR2 reads YNFKEQ. V trimming: 3 bases; J trimming: 2 bases; junction bases outside the gene matches: 6. This CDR3 spans 15 amino acids. The CDR3 coding sequence is TGTGCCAGCAGCCAGACCACTAGCGGAGCCTACGAGCAGTACTTC. Protein product: CASSQTTSGAYEQYF.

The J gene is TRBJ2-7, the V gene TRBV3-1 (or the pseudogene TRBV3-2), with D perhaps matching TRBD1 (5 bases). The length of the CDR3 is 12 residues. Per germline, CDR1 LGHDT and CDR2 YNNKEL (reference sequence). With 5 bases removed from V and 3 bases from J, the gap between germline ends came to 8 bases. The CDR3 here is CASSTDSYEQYF. CDR3 nucleotide sequence: TGTGCCAGCAGCACCGACAGCTACGAGCAGTACTTC.

The chain links TRBV21-1 to TRBJ2-7; the DNA was not used to check the table's D call, TRBD2. TRBV21-1 is recorded as a pseudogene. This CDR3 spans 13 amino acids. The DNA of the CDR3 is TGTGCCAGCACGCGGGTGTGCTCCTACGAGCAGTACTTC. Translated: CASTRVCSYEQYF.

The table lists this clone with a few counts. The J gene is TRBJ2-2, the V gene TRBV11-3; no firm D call. The V and J ends lost 2 bases and 4 bases respectively, with 5 bases between them. Germline V CDR1 and CDR2: SGHNT, YENEEA. This CDR3 spans 13 amino acids. The CDR3 DNA reads as TGTGCCAGCAGCTTAAAACTCACCGGGGAGCTGTTTTTT. It specifies CASSLKLTGELFF.

The chain is built from TRBV4-1 and TRBJ2-7; D perhaps matches TRBD2 (5 bases). This CDR3 spans 16 amino acids. Trimming removed 0 bases at V and 2 bases at J, with 14 bases between. Germline CDR1 MGHRA, CDR2 YSYEKL. This CDR3 reads CASSQDGLADPYEQYF. The CDR3 nucleotides are TGCGCCAGCAGCCAAGATGGGCTAGCAGATCCCTACGAGCAGTACTTC.

The chain employs TRBV6-5 and TRBJ1-1; D gene ambiguous. The length of the CDR3 is 15 residues. CDR1 MNHEY and CDR2 SVGAGI come from the germline V gene. V was shortened by 0 bases and J by 1 base, with 9 bases between the two germline ends. CDR3 region: CASSYSGGRNTEAFF. DNA for the CDR3: TGTGCCAGCAGTTACTCGGGAGGGCGGAACACTGAAGCTTTCTTT.

The V and J genes are TRBV6-1 and TRBJ2-3, with 8 bases identical to TRBD2. The CDR3 length is 16 residues. Germline V gene sequence: CDR1 MNHNS, CDR2 SASEGT. Unmatched junction bases numbered 6, after V lost 4 bases and J lost 0 bases. The CDR3 sequence: CASSAWTSLSTDTQYF. CDR3 coding DNA: TGTGCCAGCAGTGCCTGGACTAGCCTAAGCACAGATACGCAGTATTTT.

The chain carries TRBV30 and TRBJ2-7; 8 bases fit TRBD2. Trimming cost V 3 bases and J 0 bases; bases outside gene matches: 10. The CDR3 runs to 16 residues. The germline V gene encodes CDR1 GTSNPN and CDR2 SVGIG (reference sequence). The CDR3 region has the DNA TGTGCCTGGAGGGGCCCCGGGGGGGAGAACTCCTACGAGCAGTACTTC. Protein: CAWRGPGGENSYEQYF. The variable domain in full, with the rest retrieved from reference TRBV30 and TRBJ2-7, is SQTIHQWPATLVQPVGSPLSLECTVEGTSNPNLYWYRQAAGRGLQLLFYSVGIGQISSEVPQNLSASRPQDRQFILSSKKLLLSDSGFYLCAWRGPGGENSYEQYFGPGTRLTVT.

The chain joins TRBV6-2 or TRBV6-3 to TRBJ2-1, with 8 positions matching TRBD2. V lost 6 bases and J lost 6; bases outside the gene matches: 10. The CDR3 runs 15 residues. Germline loops: CDR1 MNHEY, CDR2 SVGEGT. The CDR3 sequence: CASSLTSDKPNEQFF. The CDR3 DNA follows: TGTGCCAGCAGCTTGACTAGCGATAAGCCCAATGAGCAGTTCTTC.

CDR3 DNA sequence: TGCGCCAGTTCGACTGGGACTAGCGGGAGGCCGGTGGGGGAGCAGTTCTTC. Encoded protein: CASSTGTSGRPVGEQFF. The chain carries TRBV5-1 and TRBJ2-1, with TRBD2 matching over 15 bases. This CDR3 comprises 17 residues. Unmatched junction bases numbered 16, after V lost 8 bases and J lost 10 bases. Germline loops: CDR1 SGHRS, CDR2 YFSETQ.

The J gene is TRBJ2-1, the V gene TRBV29-1; D is uncertain. Trimming took off 2 bases at V and 8 bases at J, with 13 bases between the two ends. CDR1 and CDR2 (germline): SQVTM, ANQGSEA. The CDR3 length is 13 residues. In nucleotides, the CDR3 is TGCAGCGTTGAAACCGGGTTGATCGATGAGCAGTTCTTC. It specifies CSVETGLIDEQFF.

This clone has only a few counts. The chain employs TRBV7-9 and TRBJ2-7; possible D gene TRBD1, 5 bases. Per the germline V gene, CDR1 is SEHNR and CDR2 is FQNEAQ (reference sequence). The CDR3 runs to 12 residues. V was shortened by 1 base and J by 13 bases, with 14 bases between the two germline ends. CDR3 residues: CASSLGQGSSYF. CDR3 nucleotide sequence: TGTGCCAGCAGCTTAGGGCAGGGTAGCAGTTACTTC.

V usage is TRBV28 and J usage is TRBJ2-3, with TRBD2 identical over 10 bases. Trimming removed 4 bases from V and 4 bases from J; junction bases left unmatched: 2. Germline assignment: CDR1 MDHEN and CDR2 SYDVKM. The CDR3 runs 14 residues. The CDR3 sequence: CASSSGTSADTQYF. The CDR3 DNA reads TGTGCCAGCAGTTCCGGGACTAGCGCAGATACGCAGTATTTT.

The CDR3 bases are TGTGCCAGCAGTCGCGGGAGTTTCTACGAGCAGTACTTC. As protein: CASSRGSFYEQYF. This rearrangement joins TRBV27 to TRBJ2-7, with 7 bases lining up with TRBD2. V dropped 5 bases and J dropped 3; count of bases not matched to a gene: 4. The CDR3 spans 13 residues. The germline gives CDR1 MNHEY, CDR2 SMNVEV (reference sequence).

The rearrangement links TRBV30 to TRBJ2-7, with TRBD2 matching over 7 bases. J was trimmed by 10 bases and V by 4 bases; bases with no gene match: 7. Per the germline V gene, CDR1 is GTSNPN and CDR2 is SVGIG (reference sequence). CDR3 length equals 11 residues. The CDR3 is CAWTEGGVQYF. The CDR3 coding sequence is TGTGCCTGGACCGAGGGAGGGGTACAGTACTTC.

This chain connects TRBV11-2 to TRBJ2-7; 12 bases fit TRBD2. CDR1 and CDR2 (germline): SGHAT, FQNNGV. The CDR3 extends over 18 amino acids. J was trimmed by 2 bases and V by 5 bases; bases with no gene match: 13. Here the CDR3 reads CASSVRLAGEYTPYEQYF. The DNA for the CDR3 is TGTGCCAGCAGCGTTAGACTAGCGGGAGAATACACCCCCTACGAGCAGTACTTC.

The CDR3 coding sequence is TGTGCCTGGAGTGTACGGGCAGGGGTAGGCTACACCTTC. It translates to CAWSVRAGVGYTF. The genes are TRBV30 and TRBJ1-2; D possibly corresponds to TRBD1 (6 bases). Germline CDR1 and CDR2: GTSNPN and SVGIG (reference sequence). This CDR3 has 13 amino acids. V was cut by 0 bases and J by 8 bases, with 13 bases left in between.

The chain combines TRBV6-5 with TRBJ2-5; 11 bases match TRBD2. The CDR3 is 13 residues long. Germline V gene sequence: CDR1 MNHEY, CDR2 SVGAGI. CDR3 in DNA: TGTGCGCTACTAGCGGGGGATCAAGAGACCCAGTACTTC. Translated: CALLAGDQETQYF.

J is TRBJ2-7 and V is TRBV5-4; 13 bases fit TRBD2. In germline, CDR1 is SGHNT, CDR2 YYREEE (reference sequence). V was pared by 6 bases and J by 0 bases, with 12 bases of the junction left unmatched. CDR3 length: 18 residues. CDR3 region: CASTFGLAGAGSSYEQYF. As DNA, the CDR3 is TGTGCCAGCACCTTCGGACTAGCGGGAGCGGGGAGCTCCTACGAGCAGTACTTC.

This sequence joins TRBV2 and TRBJ1-5, with TRBD1 matching 9 bases. The CDR3 spans 16 residues. Germline lookup yields CDR1 SNHLY and CDR2 FYNNEI. J lost 0 bases, V lost 3 bases, and 3 bases had no gene match. As DNA, the CDR3 is TGTGCCAGCAGTGAGCCGGGACAGGGTAGCAATCAGCCCCAGCATTTT. This translates into CASSEPGQGSNQPQHF. The entire variable domain, with the rest obtained from reference TRBV2 and TRBJ1-5, is as follows: EPEVTQTPSHQVTQMGQEVILRCVPISNHLYFYWYRQILGQKVEFLVSFYNNEISEKSEIFDDQFSVERPDGSNFTLKIRSTKLEDSAMYFCASSEPGQGSNQPQHFGDGTRLSIL.